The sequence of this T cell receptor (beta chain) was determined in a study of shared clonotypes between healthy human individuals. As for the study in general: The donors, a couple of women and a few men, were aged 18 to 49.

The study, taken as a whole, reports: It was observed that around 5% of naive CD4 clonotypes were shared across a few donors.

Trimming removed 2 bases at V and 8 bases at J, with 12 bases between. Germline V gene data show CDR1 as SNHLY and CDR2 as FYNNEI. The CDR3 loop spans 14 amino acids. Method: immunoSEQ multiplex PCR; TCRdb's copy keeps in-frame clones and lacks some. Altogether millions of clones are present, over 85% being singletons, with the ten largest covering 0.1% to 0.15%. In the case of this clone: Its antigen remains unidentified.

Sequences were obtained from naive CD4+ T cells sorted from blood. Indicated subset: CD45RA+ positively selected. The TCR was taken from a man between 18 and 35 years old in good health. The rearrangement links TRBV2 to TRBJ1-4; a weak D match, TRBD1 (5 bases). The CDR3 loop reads CASSERRGREKLFF. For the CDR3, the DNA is TGTGCCAGCAGTGAACGACGGGGCCGAGAAAAACTGTTTTTT.